This entry describes one TCR beta chain. As yet, its antigen is unknown. The data are from a study of OX40 agonist ivuxolimab in advanced cancers. Study observations and caveats: Expanded clones tended on average to be more numerous among CD8+ T cells than CD4+.

Method: immunoSEQ multiplex PCR; TCRdb's copy keeps in-frame clones and lacks some. Among more than 85,000 clones listed, roughly nine tenths were seen once. Trimming removed 1 base from V and 2 bases from J; junction bases left unmatched: 11. This CDR3 is built from 17 residues. Germline V gene lookup returns CDR1 LGHNA and CDR2 YNFKEQ. Sampling of blood occurred at baseline, cycle 4 day 1, and cycle 7 day 1. This receptor was obtained from an adult with an advanced solid tumor such as melanoma, head and neck, liver or kidney cancer. The source material was CD4+ or CD8+ T cells sorted from blood, sampled in a trial of the OX40 agonist ivuxolimab. The chain combines TRBV4-2 with TRBJ2-7; 7 bases align to TRBD2. For the CDR3, the DNA is TGTGCCAGCAGCCAAGGGCCCGGGGCTAGCGGACCCTACGAGCAGTACTTC. Amino acid sequence: CASSQGPGASGPYEQYF.